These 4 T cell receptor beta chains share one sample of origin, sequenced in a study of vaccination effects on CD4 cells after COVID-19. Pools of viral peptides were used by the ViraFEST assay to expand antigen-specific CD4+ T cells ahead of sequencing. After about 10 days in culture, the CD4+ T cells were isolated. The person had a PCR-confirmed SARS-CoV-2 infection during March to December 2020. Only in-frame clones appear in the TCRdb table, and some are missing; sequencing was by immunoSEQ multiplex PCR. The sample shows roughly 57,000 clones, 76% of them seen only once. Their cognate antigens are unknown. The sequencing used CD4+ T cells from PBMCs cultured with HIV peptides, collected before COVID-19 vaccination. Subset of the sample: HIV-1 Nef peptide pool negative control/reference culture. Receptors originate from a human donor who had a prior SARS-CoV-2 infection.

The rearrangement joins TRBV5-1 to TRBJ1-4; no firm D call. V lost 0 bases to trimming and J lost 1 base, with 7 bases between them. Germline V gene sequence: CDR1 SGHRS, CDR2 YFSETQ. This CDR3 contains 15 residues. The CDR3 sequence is CASSLAPGTNEKLFF. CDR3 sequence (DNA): TGCGCCAGCAGCTTGGCCCCGGGAACTAATGAAAAACTGTTTTTT.

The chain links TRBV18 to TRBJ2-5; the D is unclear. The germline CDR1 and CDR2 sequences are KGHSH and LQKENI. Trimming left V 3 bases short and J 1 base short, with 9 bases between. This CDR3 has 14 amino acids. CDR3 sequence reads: CASSPDTTQETQYF. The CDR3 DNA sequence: TGTGCCAGCTCACCTGACACGACCCAAGAGACCCAGTACTTC.

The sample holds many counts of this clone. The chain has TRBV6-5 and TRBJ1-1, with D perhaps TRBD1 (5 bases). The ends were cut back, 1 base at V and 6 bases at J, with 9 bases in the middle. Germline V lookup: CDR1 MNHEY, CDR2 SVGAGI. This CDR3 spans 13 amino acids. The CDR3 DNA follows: TGTGCCAGCAGTTACTGGGACGACTCTGAAGCTTTCTTT. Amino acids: CASSYWDDSEAFF.

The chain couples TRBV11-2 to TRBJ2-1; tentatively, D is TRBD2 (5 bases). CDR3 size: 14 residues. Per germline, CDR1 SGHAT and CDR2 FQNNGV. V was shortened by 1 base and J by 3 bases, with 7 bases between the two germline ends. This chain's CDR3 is CASSLGGNYNEQFF. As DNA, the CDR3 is TGTGCCAGCAGCTTAGGAGGGAACTACAATGAGCAGTTCTTC.